This T cell receptor beta chain was recorded in a study of shared clonotypes between healthy human individuals. Data came from immunoSEQ multiplex PCR; TCRdb stores just in-frame clones and leaves some out. The table has roughly 2,300,000 clones, 85% to 95% seen once. Trimming at V came to 1 base and at J to 7 bases, leaving 11 bases not matched to a gene. Germline values: CDR1 SGHRS, CDR2 YFSETQ. The CDR3 spans 18 residues. The TCR was taken from a man younger than 30 in good health. Some clones in this sample may be carry-over from other donors' samples. The chain is built from TRBV5-1 and TRBJ2-2; TRBD2 agrees at 12 bases. Input material: naive CD4+ T cells from PBMCs. Regarding subset: CD45RA+ positively selected. The CDR3, as DNA: TGCGCCAGCAGCTTGCCGGCTAGCGGGAGGGCCGGCGGCGGGGAGCTGTTTTTT. It codes for CASSLPASGRAGGGELFF.